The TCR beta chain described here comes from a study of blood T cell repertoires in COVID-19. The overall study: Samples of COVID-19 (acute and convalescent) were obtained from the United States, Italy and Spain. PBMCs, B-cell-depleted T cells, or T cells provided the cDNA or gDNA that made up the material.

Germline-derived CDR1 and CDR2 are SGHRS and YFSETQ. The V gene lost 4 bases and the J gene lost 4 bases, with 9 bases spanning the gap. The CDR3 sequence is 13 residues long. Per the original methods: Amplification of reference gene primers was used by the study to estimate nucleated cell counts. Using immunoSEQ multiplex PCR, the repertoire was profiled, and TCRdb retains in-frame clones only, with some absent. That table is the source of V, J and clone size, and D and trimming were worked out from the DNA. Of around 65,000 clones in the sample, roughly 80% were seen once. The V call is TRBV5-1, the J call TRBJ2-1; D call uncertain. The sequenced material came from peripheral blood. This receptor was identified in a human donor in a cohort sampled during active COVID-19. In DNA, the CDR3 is TGCGCCAGCAGCCTCGACATTTACAATGAGCAGTTCTTC. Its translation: CASSLDIYNEQFF.